The rows below give T cell receptor beta chains drawn from one sample of a study of OX40 agonist ivuxolimab in advanced cancers. Assay used: immunoSEQ multiplex PCR; TCRdb lists only in-frame clones, some missing. The data contain approximately 40,000 clones, approximately 89% of them seen just once; the ten biggest clones take up roughly a quarter. The specimen was CD4+ or CD8+ T cells sorted from blood, collected in a trial of the OX40 agonist ivuxolimab. The receptors derive from an adult with an advanced solid tumor such as melanoma, head and neck, liver or kidney cancer. Both conserved end residues are part of each CDR3. A D gene is named only where the DNA matches it firmly. Where a row states a size, it is once, few, many or the class of an expanded clone; other rows omit it.

clone size,V gene,J gene,D gene,CDR3 DNA,CDR3 protein
once,TRBV4-1,TRBJ1-5,.,TGCGCCAGCAGCCAAGAATTTAGGCGGAGCAATCAGCCCCAGCATTTT,CASSQEFRRSNQPQHF
.,TRBV28,TRBJ2-1,TRBD2,TGTGCCAGCAGTTCCCCCTGGACTAGCGGGACCGACAATGAGCAGTTCTTC,CASSSPWTSGTDNEQFF
.,TRBV6-6,TRBJ2-3,.,TGTGCCAGCAGTATCCTTGGCGGCCGAAGCACAGATACGCAGTATTTT,CASSILGGRSTDTQYF
once,TRBV15,TRBJ2-7,TRBD1,TGTGCCACCAGCAGTCCGACAGGGGGGTACGAGCAGTACTTC,CATSSPTGGYEQYF
.,TRBV10-3,TRBJ1-2,TRBD1,TGTGCCATCAGTGAGTCTGCGGGACAGGGGGCGCGGGGCTACACCTTC,CAISESAGQGARGYTF
.,TRBV4-1,TRBJ1-1,.,TGCGCCAGCAGTTACGGGACTGAAGCTTTCTTT,CASSYGTEAFF
.,TRBV28,TRBJ2-7,TRBD1,TGTGCCAGCAGTTTTGACAGGGCTTACGAGCAGTACTTC,CASSFDRAYEQYF
large,TRBV9,TRBJ1-1,.,TGTGCCAGCAGCGTAGCGTATCGGGGAGGTGAAGCTTTCTTT,CASSVAYRGGEAFF
.,TRBV7-9,TRBJ1-2,TRBD1,TGTGCCAGCAGCCCAGTCGAACAGGGGGCGCTTGGCTACACCTTC,CASSPVEQGALGYTF
.,TRBV10-3,TRBJ1-2,.,TGTGCCATCAGTGAGGGACAGAACTATGGCTACACCTTC,CAISEGQNYGYTF
.,TRBV9,TRBJ2-5,TRBD2,TGTGCCAGCAGCGTAGCTGGCGGGGGGGACCAAGAGACCCAGTACTTC,CASSVAGGGDQETQYF
.,TRBV7-2,TRBJ2-7,.,TGTGCCAGCAGTCCCGCCGGACTATCTTCCTACGAGCAGTACTTC,CASSPAGLSSYEQYF
.,TRBV7-6,TRBJ2-2,TRBD2,TGTGCCAGCGGCAGTCCGGGACTAGCGAACACCGGGGAGCTGTTTTTT,CASGSPGLANTGELFF
.,TRBV6-1,TRBJ2-7,TRBD2,TGTGCCAGCAGCCTAGCGGGGGCCTCCTACGAGCAGTACTTC,CASSLAGASYEQYF
.,TRBV6-5,TRBJ2-3,.,TGTGCCAGCACTCAATGGGGGGTAGGAGATACGCAGTATTTT,CASTQWGVGDTQYF
.,TRBV5-1,TRBJ2-7,.,TGCGCCAGCAGCGCGGGACTGGCCTACGAGCAGTACTTC,CASSAGLAYEQYF
.,TRBV11-2,TRBJ2-7,TRBD1,TGTGCCAGCAGCTTAGGGACAGGGTTGGCCTACGAGCAGTACTTC,CASSLGTGLAYEQYF
.,TRBV9,TRBJ2-7,.,TGTGCCAGCAGCGTTGAACAATACCCCTACGAGCAGTACTTC,CASSVEQYPYEQYF
.,TRBV27,TRBJ2-1,.,TGTGCCAGCAGTTTCCAGCCGGTGAATGAGCAGTTCTTC,CASSFQPVNEQFF